This TCR beta chain was captured by sequencing in a study of T cells in narcolepsy. Germline CDR1 KGHSH, CDR2 LQKENI. V lost 3 bases and J lost 0, with 12 bases in between. CDR3 length equals 16 residues. The method was immunoSEQ multiplex PCR; TCRdb's version includes in-frame clones alone and lacks a portion of them. The data show over 10,000 clones, 85% to 90% seen once. This chain connects TRBV18 to TRBJ1-5; no clear D. The TCR originated in a human donor with narcolepsy. The specimen sequenced was CD45RA- memory CD4+ T cells from PBMCs. The CDR3: CASSPLSVGSNQPQHF. In nucleotides, the CDR3 is TGTGCCAGCTCACCGTTGAGCGTGGGTAGCAATCAGCCCCAGCATTTT. The whole variable domain, filled in from reference TRBV18 and TRBJ1-5, reads NAGVMQNPRHLVRRRGQEARLRCSPMKGHSHVYWYRQLPEEGLKFMVYLQKENIIDESGMPKERFSAEFPKEGPSILRIQQVVRGDSAAYFCASSPLSVGSNQPQHFGDGTRLSIL.